Sequencing of this T cell receptor (beta chain) was carried out in a study of blood T cell repertoires in COVID-19. Across the study: Samples of COVID-19 (acute and convalescent) were obtained from the United States, Italy and Spain.

V was pared by 1 base and J by 10 bases, with 4 bases of the junction left unmatched. This CDR3 region has 13 residues. Germline values: CDR1 LGHDT, CDR2 YNNKEL (reference sequence). Per the study methods: Estimation of nucleated cell counts was performed using reference gene primer amplification. Using immunoSEQ multiplex PCR, the repertoire was profiled, and TCRdb retains in-frame clones only, with some absent. V and J calls plus clone size are reproduced from that table; the DNA served to infer D and trimming. The sample records about 73,000 clones, 82% being singletons. The genes are TRBV3-1 (or the pseudogene TRBV3-2) and TRBJ1-1; TRBD1 aligns across 9 bases. The source is a woman in her sixties with acute or convalescent COVID-19. The sequenced sample consisted of peripheral blood. The CDR3 sequence is CASSQVETGGAFF. The CDR3, as DNA: TGTGCCAGCAGCCAAGTCGAGACAGGGGGAGCTTTCTTT.